This record looks at one T cell receptor beta chain sequence and its context. Its antigen specificity is not known. No base quality values were provided; no much bigger clone lies one nucleotide off. The immunoSEQ Assay, a bias-controlled multiplex PCR, was used to amplify TCRbeta CDR3 regions from genomic DNA. As for how the authors treated the data: Within the assay, amplification of reference gene primers was used to estimate how many nucleated cells each sample contained. Sequence reads were collapsed and filtered to measure the absolute abundance of every unique TCRbeta CDR3 rearrangement. Productive Simpson clonality was computed per sample as the square root of Simpson's diversity index over productive rearrangements. TCRdb carries this immuneACCESS record with in-frame sequences only. Its versions omit some clonotypes, under half of them owing to an unresolved V gene in the studies checked, with the rest unexplained. V, J and clone size reflect that table, while D and trimming were determined from the DNA. In all, the sample holds approximately 91,000 clones, and around 90% of those were seen once. About 4.5% of the sample rests with the top ten.

This sample stems from a study of blood T cell repertoires in COVID-19 (dated by TCRdb to the early 2020s). For the study in its entirety: Collaborator samples came from the United States, Italy and Spain and covered acute and convalescent phases of COVID-19. The prospective study material was composed of cDNA or gDNA derived from T cells, B-cell-depleted T cells, or PBMCs. Subjects who had been exposed to COVID-19, were actively infected with it, or had recovered from it provided the deeply sampled blood TCRbeta repertoires that made up the dataset. A freely available public database, intended as a resource for researchers studying the immune response to SARS-CoV-2, is where the repertoires were released. The samples were drawn from the first 160 participants of the ongoing ImmuneRACE study and from under 1,500 subjects provided by 6 global collaborators. Nearly every sample came with metadata listing a de-identified subject ID, COVID-19 status, age in years and sex. Where available, HLA class I and class II types were taken from metadata supplied by the sample provider and were not determined by assay-based typing.

Cut back by 6 bases and 4 bases, the V and J ends lie 10 bases apart. The CDR3 runs 13 residues from the cysteine to the phenylalanine. The CDR3 DNA has 39 bases and is translated from base 1. The collaborating institutions used their own protocols to collect whole blood in K2EDTA tubes. Collaborator samples were shipped for TCRbeta analysis as frozen whole blood, isolated PBMCs, or DNA extracted from either sample type. Results and caveats for the whole study, not just this receptor: Clinical and demographic metadata were provided uncurated, with the amount varying by source and participant.

Sequencing input: peripheral blood. The origin of this receptor is a man aged 65 to 85 with acute or convalescent COVID-19. In this chain, TRBV12-3 or TRBV12-4 is recombined with TRBJ1-5, with the D gene call left open. The nucleotide sequence is TGTGCCAGCAGCCGCGCTGAGAATCAGCCCCAGCATTTT. Its translation is CASSRAENQPQHF.